Listed here is a single T cell receptor (beta chain). This sample was taken from a study of cytomegalovirus exposure and HLA in healthy donors. Study summary: There were fewer than 130 million unique TCR beta sequences, drawn from approximately 180 million T cells, in an earlier analysis. Approximately 85 million unique TCRs from HLA-typed donors were held in an early release of data.

This CDR3 comprises 14 residues. The trim removed 7 bases at V and 5 bases at J, leaving 8 bases unmatched. Germline-derived CDR1 and CDR2 are SGHRS and YFSETQ. The PCR used 60 Vbeta and 13 Jbeta primers. Sequenced by immunoSEQ multiplex PCR; TCRdb stores in-frame clones only, minus some. The top ten clones hold under 5% of a sample with about 140,000 clones, roughly 80% of them seen once. This rearrangement joins TRBV5-1 to TRBJ2-1; TRBD1 matches at 8 bases. The sample consisted of PBMCs. This clonotype was obtained from a man between 40 and 49 years old in good health and CMV-seronegative. The CDR3 region is CASGRTGQDNEQFF. The CDR3 DNA reads as TGCGCCAGCGGTCGGACAGGGCAAGACAATGAGCAGTTCTTC. The variable domain in full, completed from reference TRBV5-1 and TRBJ2-1, reads KAGVTQTPRYLIKTRGQQVTLSCSPISGHRSVSWYQQTPGQGLQFLFEYFSETQRNKGNFPGRFSGRQFSNSRSEMNVSTLELGDSALYLCASGRTGQDNEQFFGPGTRLTVL.